The 8 T cell receptor beta chains listed next were all sequenced from one sample in a study of T cells in Graves' hyperthyroidism and ophthalmopathy. From RNA transcripts, TCR beta CDR3 regions were amplified. A first-round RT-PCR of the TCR CDR3 used the HTBI primer set. MiXCR was run by TCRdb on the multiplex PCR reads, yielding one entry per CDR3 protein. The sample contains fewer than 700,000 distinct CDR3 sequences, roughly 15% of which appear only once. The specimen sequenced was blood. The receptors were sampled from a woman between 25 and 40 years old with Graves' hyperthyroidism.

Concerning this clonotype itself: This could be a read error, since a much larger clone is one nucleotide away. This chain connects TRBV6-2 or TRBV6-3 to TRBJ2-3; 12 bases align to TRBD2. The V gene's germline CDR1 is MNHEY and CDR2 SVGEGT. This CDR3 has 14 residues. The V gene end was trimmed by 2 bases and the J gene end by 8 bases; junction bases not matched to a gene: 2. This CDR3 is CASSYLAGGGTQYF. In DNA, the CDR3 is TGTGCCAGCAGTTACCTAGCGGGGGGGGGTACGCAGTATTTT.

The chain is built from TRBV19 and TRBJ1-4; D gene uncertain. Germline CDR1 is LNHDA and CDR2 is SQIVND (reference sequence). V was shortened by 7 bases and J by 0 bases, with 6 bases between the two germline ends. The CDR3 has 13 amino acids. The CDR3 sequence is CASIHPTNEKLFF. CDR3 in DNA: TGTGCCAGTATACACCCAACTAATGAAAAACTGTTTTTT.

The chain couples TRBV20-1 to TRBJ1-4; possible D gene TRBD1, 6 bases. The CDR3 covers 14 residues. V was trimmed by 5 bases and J by 4 bases, leaving 14 bases between them. The V gene's germline CDR1 is DFQATT and CDR2 SNEGSKA (reference sequence). The CDR3 coding sequence is TGCAGTGCTGGCCCGGACAGATATAATGAAAAACTGTTTTTT. This codes for CSAGPDRYNEKLFF.

In its sample, this clonotype was seen a few times. This chain joins TRBV28 and TRBJ1-5; tentatively, D is TRBD1 (5 bases). Germline-derived CDR1 and CDR2 are MDHEN and SYDVKM. Trimming left V 8 bases short and J 7 bases short, with 12 bases between. CDR3 length: 12 residues. CDR3: CASGGSWQPQHF. In nucleotides, the CDR3 is TGTGCCAGCGGGGGTAGTTGGCAGCCCCAGCATTTT.

This clonotype was recorded at least ten times. The V and J genes are TRBV9 and TRBJ2-1; D perhaps matches TRBD1 (5 bases). The V end lost 3 bases, the J end lost 3 bases, and 13 bases lay between the germline ends. From germline, CDR1 is SGDLS and CDR2 YYNGEE. The CDR3 contains 15 residues. The CDR3 bases are TGTGCCAGCAGCGCCAGGGTGGAGCTCTACAATGAGCAGTTCTTC. Its protein product is CASSARVELYNEQFF.

This clonotype was picked up many times. The chain is built from TRBV2 and TRBJ1-5; no clear D. This CDR3 spans 13 amino acids. Germline loops: CDR1 SNHLY, CDR2 FYNNEI. Trimming removed 7 bases at V and 6 bases at J, with 13 bases between. The CDR3 DNA is TGTGCCAGCATGAGGGCTTGGGGTCAGCCCCAGCATTTT. This translates into CASMRAWGQPQHF.

This clonotype was recorded many times. This rearrangement joins TRBV2 to TRBJ1-5; D gene ambiguous. The CDR3 totals 12 residues. The germline V gene has CDR1 SNHLY and CDR2 FYNNEI. The ends were cut back, 6 bases at V and 6 bases at J, with 9 bases in the middle. In DNA, the CDR3 is TGTGCCAGCAGACAAATTAGTCAGCCCCAGCATTTT. It yields the protein CASRQISQPQHF. The variable domain in full, with the rest retrieved from reference TRBV2 and TRBJ1-5, is EPEVTQTPSHQVTQMGQEVILRCVPISNHLYFYWYRQILGQKVEFLVSFYNNEISEKSEIFDDQFSVERPDGSNFTLKIRSTKLEDSAMYFCASRQISQPQHFGDGTRLSIL.

CDR3 loop: CASRSLGGASYGYTF. CDR3 bases: TGTGCCAGCAGGTCGTTGGGGGGCGCTTCGTATGGCTACACCTTC. The J gene is TRBJ1-2, the V gene TRBV27; a possible D gene is TRBD1 (6 bases). This CDR3 has 15 amino acids. From germline, CDR1 is MNHEY and CDR2 SMNVEV (reference sequence). V was cut by 6 bases and J by 5 bases, with 19 bases left in between.